The rows below give T cell receptor beta chains drawn from one sample of a study of blood T cells in healthy people across ages. TCRdb itself ran the 5' RACE reads through MiXCR, one entry per CDR3 protein. The table records around 800,000 distinct CDR3 sequences, about 26% of them present only once. The same specimen was also included in a second study, on T cells of mothers and their children.

Sequenced material: blood. The receptors derive from a boy between 10 and 17 years old in good health. CDR3s include the opening cysteine and the closing phenylalanine or tryptophan. The order of the fields is D gene, J gene, clone size, V gene, CDR3 protein, CDR3 DNA. A D gene is named only where the DNA matches it firmly. For some rows the clone size is stated as once, few or many, or as a class when expanded; others skip it.

-,TRBJ2-5,few,TRBV4-1,CASSFRAAGGETQYF,TGCGCCAGCAGCTTCCGGGCCGCAGGGGGGGAGACTCAGTACTTC
-,TRBJ2-1,few,TRBV10-2,CASSPLNEETYNEQFF,TGCGCCAGCAGCCCTCTCAACGAGGAGACCTACAATGAGCAGTTCTTC
-,TRBJ2-5,-,TRBV5-1,CASSLDTGTLQETQYF,TGCGCCAGCAGCTTAGACACAGGGACTTTACAAGAGACCCAGTACTTC
-,TRBJ2-4,-,TRBV20-1,CSASAAGLQSIQYF,TGCAGTGCTAGTGCCGCGGGACTCCAAAGCATTCAGTACTTC
-,TRBJ2-1,-,TRBV6-6,CASSYSTDGREQFF,TGTGCCAGCAGTTACTCCACCGACGGTAGGGAGCAGTTCTTC
-,TRBJ2-3,-,TRBV5-1,CASSGAWGDTQYF,TGCGCCAGCAGCGGAGCGTGGGGAGATACGCAGTATTTT
TRBD1,TRBJ1-5,-,TRBV28,CASRKGQGINQPQHF,TGTGCCAGCAGGAAGGGACAGGGGATCAATCAGCCCCAGCATTTT
-,TRBJ2-2,-,TRBV3-1,CASSQTTGTGELFF,TGTGCCAGCAGCCAAACAACGGGGACCGGGGAGCTGTTTTTT
TRBD1,TRBJ1-1,few,TRBV11-2,CASSETGVTEAFF,TGTGCCAGCAGCGAGACAGGGGTCACTGAAGCTTTCTTT
TRBD2,TRBJ2-3,-,TRBV9,CASSVGSGVGLGHTDTQYF,TGTGCCAGCAGCGTAGGATCCGGGGTAGGACTAGGACACACAGATACGCAGTATTTT
TRBD2,TRBJ2-1,-,TRBV3-1,CASSLDLASGGLNEQFF,TGTGCCAGCAGCCTCGACCTGGCAAGCGGGGGGTTGAATGAGCAGTTCTTC
-,TRBJ1-4,-,TRBV6-5,CASRPLGQENEKLFF,TGTGCCAGCAGGCCCCTAGGTCAAGAGAATGAAAAACTGTTTTTT
-,TRBJ2-5,-,TRBV12-3/TRBV12-4,CASKRGGGSMSSFF,TGTGCCAGCAAACGCGGGGGCGGCTCAATGAGCTCTTTCTTC
TRBD1,TRBJ2-1,-,TRBV5-1,CASSADRIPYNEQFF,TGCGCCAGCAGCGCGGACAGGATCCCTTACAATGAGCAGTTCTTC
-,TRBJ2-7,-,TRBV7-6,CASGGGQSLSYEQYF,TGTGCCAGCGGGGGAGGACAGTCACTCTCCTACGAGCAGTACTTC
TRBD1,TRBJ1-2,-,TRBV5-1,CASSPAGQYHGYTF,TGCGCCAGCTCCCCCGCGGGACAGTACCATGGCTACACCTTC
-,TRBJ1-4,few,TRBV6-6,CASSLGQSTNEKLFF,TGTGCCAGCAGTCTCGGACAGTCAACTAATGAAAAACTGTTTTTT
-,TRBJ2-1,-,TRBV5-1,CASSPWGSYNEQFF,TGCGCCAGCAGCCCTTGGGGGAGCTACAATGAGCAGTTCTTC
-,TRBJ2-2,-,TRBV29-1,CSSDLRAGELFF,TGCAGCAGCGATTTACGCGCCGGGGAGCTGTTTTTT
-,TRBJ1-3,-,TRBV21-1,CASGDRVLNTVYF,TGTGCCAGCGGGGACAGGGTCTTGAACACCGTATATTTT
-,TRBJ2-5,few,TRBV27,CASSLSALSGQYF,TGTGCCAGCAGTTTATCAGCCTTGAGTGGCCAGTACTTC
-,TRBJ2-2,few,TRBV28,CASSFLTVGNTGELFF,TGTGCCAGCAGTTTTCTGACAGTGGGGAACACCGGGGAGCTGTTTTTT
-,TRBJ2-4,-,TRBV3-1,CASSQPSGRRAKNIQYF,TGTGCCAGCAGCCAACCCTCGGGGCGGCGGGCCAAAAACATTCAGTACTTC
-,TRBJ1-6,few,TRBV29-1,CSVVDDRWNSPLHF,TGCAGCGTTGTGGATGACAGGTGGAATTCACCCCTCCACTTT
TRBD2,TRBJ2-7,once,TRBV12-3/TRBV12-4,CASSRLAGGEYEQYF,TGTGCCAGCAGTCGACTAGCGGGAGGAGAGTACGAGCAGTACTTC
-,TRBJ1-2,-,TRBV29-1,CSVEGGVHGYTF,TGCAGCGTGGAGGGAGGGGTTCATGGCTACACCTTC
-,TRBJ2-5,many,TRBV7-8,CASSLASGETQYF,TGTGCCAGCAGCTTAGCTAGCGGTGAGACCCAGTACTTC
TRBD2,TRBJ2-1,few,TRBV20-1,CSALSARGSSYNEQFF,TGCAGTGCCCTTTCGGCGCGGGGGAGCTCCTACAATGAGCAGTTCTTC
TRBD1,TRBJ1-5,few,TRBV30,CAWSEGQGMGNQPQHF,TGTGCCTGGAGTGAAGGACAGGGAATGGGAAATCAGCCCCAGCATTTT
-,TRBJ1-3,-,TRBV28,CASSLLGGTGNTIYF,TGTGCCAGCAGCCTTCTTGGGGGCACTGGAAACACCATATATTTT
-,TRBJ1-1,few,TRBV4-1,CASSQEVWRDTEAFF,TGCGCCAGCAGCCAAGAAGTGTGGAGGGACACTGAAGCTTTCTTT
-,TRBJ1-1,-,TRBV20-1,CSARKGGDNTEAFF,TGCAGTGCTAGAAAAGGGGGTGACAACACTGAAGCTTTCTTT
-,TRBJ2-3,-,TRBV10-3,CAISDRADTQYF,TGTGCCATCAGTGACCGGGCAGATACGCAGTATTTT
-,TRBJ2-3,-,TRBV20-1,CSASILSTDTQYF,TGCAGTGCTAGCATACTAAGCACAGATACGCAGTATTTT
TRBD1,TRBJ2-3,few,TRBV5-1,CASSFTGASTDTQYF,TGCGCCAGCAGCTTCACAGGGGCTAGCACAGATACGCAGTATTTT
-,TRBJ2-7,-,TRBV12-3/TRBV12-4,CASAPRPSYEQYF,TGTGCCAGCGCGCCTAGACCATCCTACGAGCAGTACTTC
-,TRBJ2-7,few,TRBV20-1,CSARVGGRESYVQYF,TGCAGTGCTAGAGTTGGGGGGCGAGAATCCTACGTGCAGTACTTC
-,TRBJ2-5,few,TRBV6-9,CASSYQSPNGGETQYF,TGTGCCAGCAGTTATCAGTCTCCTAACGGCGGTGAGACCCAGTACTTC
TRBD2,TRBJ2-1,-,TRBV14,CASSQELAGGLGNEQFF,TGTGCCAGCAGCCAAGAACTAGCGGGGGGTCTAGGGAATGAGCAGTTCTTC
TRBD1,TRBJ2-1,-,TRBV2,CASRPGQGIGNEQFF,TGTGCCAGCAGACCGGGACAGGGAATTGGCAATGAGCAGTTCTTC
-,TRBJ2-4,-,TRBV5-1,CASSSGHLKGIQYF,TGCGCCAGCAGCTCGGGACACCTAAAGGGCATTCAGTACTTC
TRBD1,TRBJ2-3,-,TRBV7-8,CASSLMTGTGAPTDTQYF,TGTGCCAGCTCCTTAATGACGGGGACAGGGGCACCCACAGATACGCAGTATTTT
-,TRBJ1-3,few,TRBV2,CASSALEGNTIYF,TGTGCCAGCAGTGCCCTAGAAGGAAACACCATATATTTT
TRBD1,TRBJ1-2,few,TRBV25-1,CASSEPSDRGLDGYTF,TGTGCCAGCAGTGAACCCTCGGACAGGGGGCTTGATGGCTACACCTTC
-,TRBJ2-3,-,TRBV5-1,CASTLEDPGTDTQYF,TGCGCCAGCACCCTCGAAGACCCCGGGACAGATACGCAGTATTTT
TRBD2,TRBJ2-1,-,TRBV27,CASSLPGLPNNEQFF,TGTGCCAGCAGCCTACCGGGACTACCGAACAATGAGCAGTTCTTC
-,TRBJ2-5,few,TRBV21-1,CASSKVVRRVSLQETQYF,TGTGCCAGCAGCAAAGTAGTAAGAAGGGTATCCCTTCAAGAGACCCAGTACTTC
-,TRBJ1-3,-,TRBV14,CASSQSGTYGNTIYF,TGTGCCAGCAGCCAATCTGGGACGTACGGAAACACCATATATTTT
-,TRBJ2-5,-,TRBV5-5,CASSWDYGGNQETQYF,TGTGCCAGCAGTTGGGATTACGGGGGAAACCAAGAGACCCAGTACTTC
TRBD2,TRBJ2-7,-,TRBV12-3/TRBV12-4,CASSLLIAGGGEQYF,TGTGCCAGCAGTTTACTTATCGCGGGAGGTGGCGAGCAGTACTTC
-,TRBJ2-5,-,TRBV6-1,CASRRNPLGFPETQYF,TGTGCCAGCAGACGCAACCCTTTAGGGTTCCCAGAGACCCAGTACTTC
TRBD2,TRBJ2-4,-,TRBV7-8,CASSPGLAGAVIQYF,TGTGCCAGCAGCCCCGGACTAGCGGGCGCTGTCATTCAGTACTTC
-,TRBJ1-5,few,TRBV20-1,CSARSQGKAQPQHF,TGCAGTGCTAGATCACAGGGAAAGGCTCAGCCCCAGCATTTT
TRBD2,TRBJ2-3,few,TRBV29-1,CSARGTSGNTDTQYF,TGCAGCGCCCGGGGGACTAGCGGGAACACAGATACGCAGTATTTT
-,TRBJ1-1,-,TRBV5-1,CASSLAPDRPTEAFF,TGCGCCAGCAGCTTGGCCCCCGACAGACCCACTGAAGCTTTCTTT
-,TRBJ1-2,-,TRBV20-1,CSAPAAGYGYTF,TGCAGTGCCCCGGCGGCAGGGTATGGCTACACCTTC
-,TRBJ1-3,-,TRBV18,CASSVDGNSGNTIHF,TGTGCCAGCTCCGTTGACGGGAACTCTGGAAACACCATACATTTT
-,TRBJ1-3,-,TRBV12-3/TRBV12-4,CASWENSSGNTIYF,TGTGCCAGCTGGGAGAACAGCTCTGGAAACACCATATATTTT
TRBD2,TRBJ2-7,-,TRBV3-1,CASSGRRGDWYF,TGTGCCAGCAGCGGAAGGCGGGGGGACTGGTACTTC